This T cell receptor beta chain was observed in a study of cytomegalovirus exposure and HLA in healthy donors. Study-wide findings and caveats: The study flagged some 180 TCR beta chains as cytomegalovirus-associated.

Comments on this clone: No antigen is known for it.

Repertoires were generated with immunoSEQ multiplex PCR, while TCRdb's copy carries only in-frame clones and drops some. The sample includes approximately 39,000 clones, about 93% of them seen just once. V was cut by 2 bases and J by 6 bases, with 17 bases left in between. The CDR3 is 15 residues long. The germline CDR1 and CDR2 sequences are SGHRS and YFSETQ. The V call is TRBV5-1, the J call TRBJ1-1; a weak D match, TRBD1 (6 bases). Material for sequencing was PBMCs. This clonotype was obtained from a man aged 18 to 29 in good health and CMV-seronegative. CDR3 DNA: TGCGCCAGCAGCTTTGTTAGCCCGGGGGGCGCTGAAGCTTTCTTT. This translates into CASSFVSPGGAEAFF.